These 30 T cell receptor beta chains came from one sample sequenced in a study of chemoradiotherapy in HPV16-positive cancers. Some clones are missing from TCRdb's copy, which holds only in-frame ones; the method was immunoSEQ multiplex PCR. The sample carries about 68,000 clones, around nine tenths recorded once. The sequences come from blood, collected from a patient who underwent chemoradiotherapy. Receptors were obtained from a human donor with HPV-associated anogenital cancer.

This clone was counted once. The rearrangement joins TRBV9 to TRBJ2-3; D possibly corresponds to TRBD1 (6 bases). V gave up 5 bases and J gave up 1 base, with 11 bases separating them. CDR3 size: 14 residues. The germline V gene has CDR1 SGDLS and CDR2 YYNGEE. The CDR3 reads CASRRGFGTDTQYF. For the CDR3, the DNA is TGTGCCAGCAGGAGGGGGTTTGGCACAGATACGCAGTATTTT.

The chain has TRBV6-6 and TRBJ1-1; D remains unclear. Deletions cut 7 bases from V and 3 bases from J, with 21 bases between. There are 16 residues in the CDR3. CDR1 is MNHNY and CDR2 is SVGAGI in the germline V gene (reference sequence). The CDR3 here is CASTQLVGLGDTEAFF. Here the CDR3 DNA reads TGTGCCAGCACCCAACTCGTGGGCCTAGGTGACACTGAAGCTTTCTTT.

The J gene is TRBJ1-3, the V gene TRBV21-1. TRBV21-1 is assigned pseudogene status. The CDR3 is made up of 14 amino acids. The DNA for the CDR3 is TGTGCCAGCAGCAAATTATGTCGGGTAAACACCATATATTTT. Protein sequence: CASSKLCRVNTIYF.

The rearrangement uses TRBV11-2 and TRBJ2-2; D is undetermined. CDR1 is SGHAT, CDR2 FQNNGV, per germline. This CDR3 is built from 14 residues. V dropped 3 bases and J dropped 6 bases, with 11 bases sitting between them. Written as DNA, the CDR3 is TGTGCCAGCAGCTTTGGGCTTGGGGCCGGGGAGCTGTTTTTT. As protein: CASSFGLGAGELFF.

The chain carries TRBV7-6 and TRBJ1-2; the match to TRBD1 covers 8 bases. Germline lookup yields CDR1 SGHVS and CDR2 FNYEAQ. The V gene end was trimmed by 5 bases and the J gene end by 5 bases; junction bases not matched to a gene: 7. This CDR3 comprises 14 residues. The CDR3 loop reads CASSPGQGDYGYTF. In nucleotides, the CDR3 is TGTGCCAGCAGCCCCGGACAGGGAGATTATGGCTACACCTTC.

The V gene is TRBV14, the J gene TRBJ1-1; a weak D match, TRBD1 (6 bases). The CDR3 covers 13 residues. V was clipped by 0 bases and J by 10 bases, with 12 bases between them. Germline V lookup: CDR1 SGHDN, CDR2 FVKESK. CDR3 bases: TGTGCCAGCAGCCAAGAGGGGGGCAGGCCAGCTTTCTTT. The encoded protein is CASSQEGGRPAFF.

The chain has TRBV23-1 and TRBJ1-5, with D unresolved. TRBV23-1 is an open reading frame, and its role is uncertain. The CDR3 spans 15 residues. V lost 0 bases and J lost 5, with 11 bases in between. Here the CDR3 DNA reads TGCGCCAGCAGTCAATCCACCCTGCGTTATCAGCCCCAGCATTTT. Its protein is CASSQSTLRYQPQHF.

The chain has TRBV2 and TRBJ2-6; TRBD1 matches at 11 bases. Germline-derived CDR1 and CDR2 are SNHLY and FYNNEI. The junction had 3 bases not matched to a gene; V was cut back by 6 bases and J by 2 bases. The CDR3 loop spans 16 amino acids. This CDR3 reads CASSGQGAPGANVLTF. The CDR3 nucleotides read TGTGCCAGCAGCGGACAGGGGGCTCCTGGGGCCAACGTCCTGACTTTC.

V gene TRBV28 combines with J gene TRBJ1-2; D is possibly TRBD1 (5 bases). V dropped 5 bases and J dropped 4 bases, with 14 bases sitting between them. This CDR3 has 14 amino acids. Per germline, CDR1 MDHEN and CDR2 SYDVKM. CDR3 DNA sequence: TGTGCCAGCAGTCCCTACCGGGACGGCTATGGCTACACCTTC. The encoded protein is CASSPYRDGYGYTF.

CDR3 nucleotide sequence: TGTGCCAGCAGATCGACCATAGAAGGCTATGGCTACACCTTC. It is translated as CASRSTIEGYGYTF. V and J are TRBV28 and TRBJ1-2; unclear D gene. Germline CDR1 MDHEN, CDR2 SYDVKM. This CDR3 is 14 amino acids long. V lost 6 bases and J 4 bases, leaving 15 bases between the germline ends.

V gene TRBV2 combines with J gene TRBJ1-1; 7 bases align to TRBD1. The CDR3 spans 15 residues. Germline CDR1 and CDR2: SNHLY and FYNNEI. V shed 7 bases, J shed 5 bases, and the junction held 13 bases outside the gene matches. CDR3 loop: CASTGGVKQGTEAFF. DNA for the CDR3: TGTGCCAGCACGGGGGGGGTTAAACAGGGGACTGAAGCTTTCTTT.

The J gene is TRBJ1-6, the V gene TRBV19; D not resolved. The CDR3 is 12 residues long. Per the germline V gene, CDR1 is LNHDA and CDR2 is SQIVND (reference sequence). V was pared by 3 bases and J by 3 bases, with 0 bases between. In DNA form, the CDR3 reads TGTGCCAGTAGTATCTATAATTCACCCCTCCACTTT. This encodes CASSIYNSPLHF.

This chain joins TRBV28 and TRBJ1-5; 12 positions agree with TRBD1. The CDR3 loop spans 15 amino acids. Losses at the gene ends were 4 bases for V and 4 bases for J; bases not matched to a gene: 2. The germline gives CDR1 MDHEN, CDR2 SYDVKM. In DNA form, the CDR3 reads TGTGCCAGCAGTTCGGGACAGGGGGCGAATCAGCCCCAGCATTTT. Translated: CASSSGQGANQPQHF.

The chain uses TRBV11-2 and TRBJ2-5; D not resolved. Germline V gene lookup returns CDR1 SGHAT and CDR2 FQNNGV. The length of the CDR3 is 15 residues. V gave up 3 bases and J gave up 5 bases, with 16 bases separating them. Here the CDR3 reads CASSFVGLSGETQYF. In nucleotides, the CDR3 is TGTGCCAGCAGCTTCGTGGGGTTGTCTGGGGAGACCCAGTACTTC.

The chain couples TRBV19 to TRBJ2-7; TRBD1 matches 9 bases. The germline V gene encodes CDR1 LNHDA and CDR2 SQIVND (reference sequence). This CDR3 is 15 amino acids long. V was clipped by 3 bases and J by 2 bases; unmatched bases: 5. The CDR3, as DNA: TGTGCCAGTAGTATCCTGGGACAGGGAGCCTACGAGCAGTACTTC. This codes for CASSILGQGAYEQYF.

This clone showed up just once. The chain recombines TRBV21-1 with TRBJ1-5; TRBD1, as called in the table, went unchecked against the DNA. TRBV21-1 is marked as a pseudogene. The CDR3 has 11 residues. This CDR3 is CASSKGKPQHF. CDR3 nucleotides: TGTGCCAGCAGCAAGGGCAAGCCCCAGCATTTT.

The rearrangement uses TRBV19 and TRBJ1-6; 7 bases align to TRBD1. This CDR3 region has 16 residues. The germline CDR1 and CDR2 sequences are LNHDA and SQIVND (reference sequence). J lost 4 bases, V lost 7 bases, and 10 bases had no gene match. CDR3 nucleotides: TGTGCCAGTACAACAGGGGACGGGGTTTATAATTCACCCCTCCACTTT. Translating it yields CASTTGDGVYNSPLHF. Complete variable domain (other parts from reference TRBV19 and TRBJ1-6): DGGITQSPKYLFRKEGQNVTLSCEQNLNHDAMYWYRQDPGQGLRLIYYSQIVNDFQKGDIAEGYSVSREKKESFPLTVTSAQKNPTAFYLCASTTGDGVYNSPLHFGNGTRLTVT.

This clone appeared a single time. J is TRBJ2-1 and V is TRBV19; possibly TRBD2 for D (6 bases). This CDR3 spans 16 amino acids. Germline CDR1 and CDR2: LNHDA and SQIVND (reference sequence). Trimming shortened V by 7 bases and J by 0 bases, and 16 bases separated the two germline ends. In DNA, the CDR3 is TGTGCCAGTACTTTGGGGGGAAGAAGCTCCTACAATGAGCAGTTCTTC. Translated: CASTLGGRSSYNEQFF.

J is TRBJ2-3 and V is TRBV5-1, with 9 bases matching TRBD2. This CDR3 comprises 18 residues. V lost 0 bases to trimming and J lost 3 bases; unmatched junction nucleotides: 11. The germline V gene encodes CDR1 SGHRS and CDR2 YFSETQ. CDR3 bases: TGCGCCAGCAGCTTGGCCGGACTGCGGGGGGGCCCAACAGATACGCAGTATTTT. This translates into CASSLAGLRGGPTDTQYF.

The chain uses TRBV28 and TRBJ2-1; no clear D gene. Germline V gene data show CDR1 as MDHEN and CDR2 as SYDVKM. The germline V and J ends were trimmed by 5 bases and 0 bases, with 14 bases remaining between them. There are 16 residues in the CDR3. The CDR3 is CASSPPVPDSYNEQFF. As DNA, the CDR3 is TGTGCCAGCAGTCCACCCGTCCCTGACTCCTACAATGAGCAGTTCTTC. The full variable domain, with the rest looked up from reference TRBV28 and TRBJ2-1, is DVKVTQSSRYLVKRTGEKVFLECVQDMDHENMFWYRQDPGLGLRLIYFSYDVKMKEKGDIPEGYSVSREKKERFSLILESASTNQTSMYLCASSPPVPDSYNEQFFGPGTRLTVL.

The V and J genes are TRBV6-5 and TRBJ2-7; D is uncertain. This CDR3 is 13 amino acids long. Per germline, CDR1 MNHEY and CDR2 SVGAGI. V lost 6 bases, J lost 0 bases, and 9 bases lay in between. The CDR3 coding sequence is TGTGCCAGCAGAAGCATGGACTCCTACGAGCAGTACTTC. It specifies CASRSMDSYEQYF.

CDR3 nucleotide sequence: TGTGCCAGCAGCCGGAGGGGGACCTACGAGCAGTACTTC. This translates into CASSRRGTYEQYF. The J gene is TRBJ2-7, the V gene TRBV7-2; D assignment may be TRBD1 or TRBD2 (6 bases each). CDR3 size: 13 residues. Germline values: CDR1 SGHTA, CDR2 FQGNSA. Deletions cut 5 bases from V and 2 bases from J, with 10 bases between.

V gene TRBV7-3 combines with J gene TRBJ2-2; no reliable D call. Trimming cost V 2 bases and J 5 bases, with 6 bases left between them. The length of the CDR3 is 13 residues. Germline CDR1 reads SGHTA; CDR2 reads FQGTGA. This chain's CDR3 is CASSLSLTGELFF. CDR3 DNA sequence: TGTGCCAGCAGCTTATCTCTAACCGGGGAGCTGTTTTTT.

The chain uses TRBV11-2 and TRBJ2-5; 7 bases align to TRBD2. The CDR3 loop spans 17 amino acids. Germline trimming cut 5 bases from V and 5 bases from J; bases unmatched to any gene: 17. The germline V gene encodes CDR1 SGHAT and CDR2 FQNNGV. The CDR3, as DNA: TGTGCCAGCAGCCCAGTGGGTACTAGCGACCTACGGGAGACCCAGTACTTC. Its protein product is CASSPVGTSDLRETQYF.

The V and J genes are TRBV19 and TRBJ2-6; maybe TRBD2 (7 bases). The CDR3 contains 15 residues. The V gene's germline CDR1 is LNHDA and CDR2 SQIVND (reference sequence). Trimming took 7 bases from V and 4 from J, leaving 14 bases between them. The CDR3 DNA reads as TGTGCCAGTACTAGGGGGGGTATAGGGGCCAACGTCCTGACTTTC. Protein product: CASTRGGIGANVLTF.

The chain carries TRBV18 and TRBJ1-4; 10 nucleotides agree with TRBD1. The V and J ends lost 5 bases and 7 bases, in that order; junction bases with no gene match: 7. Germline CDR1 is KGHSH and CDR2 is LQKENI. The CDR3 is made up of 15 amino acids. CDR3: CASSSGQGLGEKLFF. Written as DNA, the CDR3 is TGTGCCAGCTCATCGGGACAGGGGCTAGGTGAAAAACTGTTTTTT.

The chain couples TRBV19 to TRBJ1-1; D uncertain. Per the germline V gene, CDR1 is LNHDA and CDR2 is SQIVND (reference sequence). With 5 bases removed from V and 5 bases from J, the gap between germline ends came to 12 bases. The CDR3 loop spans 13 amino acids. In nucleotides, the CDR3 is TGTGCCAGTAGTCCAGGTGTAAGGACTGAAGCTTTCTTT. It specifies CASSPGVRTEAFF. Drawing the rest from reference TRBV19 and TRBJ1-1, the complete variable domain is DGGITQSPKYLFRKEGQNVTLSCEQNLNHDAMYWYRQDPGQGLRLIYYSQIVNDFQKGDIAEGYSVSREKKESFPLTVTSAQKNPTAFYLCASSPGVRTEAFFGQGTRLTVV.

This clone was recorded only once. The chain uses TRBV5-1 and TRBJ2-2; D may correspond to TRBD1 or TRBD2 (5 bases each). Germline CDR1 SGHRS, CDR2 YFSETQ. V lost 0 bases and J lost 2, with 8 bases in between. The CDR3 contains 15 residues. The CDR3, as DNA: TGCGCCAGCAGCTTGGGGGGACGAAACACCGGGGAGCTGTTTTTT. Protein sequence: CASSLGGRNTGELFF.

The chain links TRBV6-6 to TRBJ2-7; 9 positions agree with TRBD1. With V trimmed by 5 bases and J by 4 bases, 6 bases remained unmatched. Germline V gene data show CDR1 as MNHNY and CDR2 as SVGAGI (reference sequence). The CDR3 extends over 14 amino acids. The CDR3 region is CASSTKQGAYEQYF. In DNA form, the CDR3 reads TGTGCCAGCAGTACCAAACAGGGGGCGTACGAGCAGTACTTC.

The chain couples TRBV11-3 to TRBJ2-6, with D unresolved. V lost 1 base and J lost 3, with 10 bases in between. Looked up from germline, CDR1 is SGHNT and CDR2 is YENEEA. This CDR3 contains 16 residues. The chain's CDR3 is CASSLAGSGGANVLTF. The CDR3 region has the DNA TGTGCCAGCAGCTTAGCAGGCTCCGGTGGGGCCAACGTCCTGACTTTC.